A single sample is the source of the 23 T cell receptor beta chains below, sequenced in a study of cytomegalovirus exposure and HLA in healthy donors. The PCR was carried out with 60 Vbeta primers and 13 Jbeta primers. TCRdb's table, derived via immunoSEQ multiplex PCR, lists solely in-frame clones and lacks some. The sample table sets out roughly 73,000 clones. The specimen was PBMCs. The receptors were sampled from a female donor in good health and CMV-seropositive.

The rearrangement links TRBV29-1 to TRBJ1-3; D is unresolved. With 2 bases removed from V and 0 bases from J, the gap between germline ends came to 17 bases. This CDR3 contains 17 residues. CDR1 is SQVTM, CDR2 ANQGSEA, per germline. The CDR3 sequence is CSVELAAGRSSGNTIYF. CDR3 nucleotides: TGCAGCGTTGAACTAGCAGCAGGTCGATCCTCTGGAAACACCATATATTTT.

V gene TRBV11-3 combines with J gene TRBJ2-1, with 9 nucleotides matching TRBD1. Losses at the gene ends were 5 bases for V and 10 bases for J; bases not matched to a gene: 6. Per the germline V gene, CDR1 is SGHNT and CDR2 is YENEEA. CDR3 length equals 13 residues. The CDR3 sequence: CASSGRDRAEQFF. CDR3 DNA: TGTGCCAGCAGCGGCAGGGACAGGGCGGAGCAGTTCTTC.

The chain combines TRBV5-4 with TRBJ2-3; TRBD1 is a possible D gene (5 bases). Looked up from germline, CDR1 is SGHNT and CDR2 is YYREEE (reference sequence). The CDR3 extends over 15 amino acids. Trimming removed 1 base at V and 5 bases at J, with 14 bases between. This CDR3 reads CASSLRGSGGDTQYF. The CDR3 DNA sequence: TGTGCCAGCAGCTTGAGGGGATCTGGTGGAGATACGCAGTATTTT.

Here the CDR3 DNA reads TGTGCCAGCTCACCCTTCGGGGGGGTCTACGAGCAGTACTTC. Its translation is CASSPFGGVYEQYF. The rearrangement uses TRBV18 and TRBJ2-7; 8 nucleotides line up with TRBD2. The CDR3 runs 14 residues. CDR1 is KGHSH and CDR2 is LQKENI in the germline V gene. V was clipped by 3 bases and J by 3 bases; unmatched bases: 4.

V and J are TRBV19 and TRBJ2-2; TRBD1 is a possible D gene (5 bases). This CDR3 comprises 15 residues. The V gene lost 2 bases and the J gene lost 7 bases, with 14 bases spanning the gap. The germline V gene encodes CDR1 LNHDA and CDR2 SQIVND (reference sequence). The CDR3 nucleotides are TGTGCCAGTAGTATATTTATAGGGGAAGGCGGGGAGCTGTTTTTT. Its translation is CASSIFIGEGGELFF.

V is TRBV7-9 and J is TRBJ1-4; D call uncertain. The CDR3 length is 15 residues. V was cut by 2 bases and J by 0 bases, with 7 bases left in between. The V gene's germline CDR1 is SEHNR and CDR2 FQNEAQ (reference sequence). CDR3 DNA: TGTGCCAGCAGCTTAAGTGTAGCAACTAATGAAAAACTGTTTTTT. Translating gives CASSLSVATNEKLFF.

V is TRBV27 and J is TRBJ2-5, with 9 bases lining up with TRBD1. The CDR3 contains 20 residues. After removal of 5 bases from V and 5 bases from J, the junction contained 24 bases not matched to a gene. Germline V lookup: CDR1 MNHEY, CDR2 SMNVEV (reference sequence). The CDR3, as DNA: TGTGCCAGCAGTCGAAAACCGGGACAGGGAAGAGTCGCCCCCAGGGAGACCCAGTACTTC. Translation: CASSRKPGQGRVAPRETQYF.

The CDR3 loop reads CASSVSGSSYNEQFF. The CDR3, as DNA: TGTGCCAGCAGCGTCAGCGGGAGCTCCTACAATGAGCAGTTCTTC. The chain joins TRBV9 to TRBJ2-1, with 8 bases identical to TRBD2. CDR3 length equals 15 residues. V dropped 2 bases and J dropped 0; count of bases not matched to a gene: 1. CDR1 and CDR2 from the germline V gene are SGDLS and YYNGEE.

The CDR3 sequence: CASKSATLRLAGGGEQFF. As DNA, the CDR3 is TGTGCCAGCAAATCGGCCACTTTAAGACTAGCGGGAGGGGGTGAGCAGTTCTTC. The rearrangement uses TRBV27 and TRBJ2-1; TRBD2 aligns across 14 bases. The CDR3 totals 18 residues. The ends lost 7 bases at V and 9 bases at J; junction bases unmatched: 17. The germline CDR1 and CDR2 sequences are MNHEY and SMNVEV (reference sequence).

This chain links TRBV10-3 with TRBJ1-2; no clear D gene. CDR1 and CDR2 from the germline V gene are ENHRY and SYGVKD. The CDR3 contains 13 residues. The V end lost 6 bases, the J end lost 8 bases, and 16 bases lay between the germline ends. The CDR3 sequence: CAIRPQEGRGYTF. The DNA for the CDR3 is TGTGCCATCAGGCCTCAGGAAGGTCGGGGCTACACCTTC.

The V and J genes are TRBV29-1 and TRBJ2-5; D possibly corresponds to TRBD1 (5 bases). V was cut by 0 bases and J by 3 bases, with 14 bases left in between. This CDR3 is built from 15 residues. The V gene's germline CDR1 is SQVTM and CDR2 ANQGSEA. Written as DNA, the CDR3 is TGCAGCGTTGAAGATGGGCGAGGCAGGGAAGAGACCCAGTACTTC. It is translated as CSVEDGRGREETQYF. The full variable domain, completed using reference TRBV29-1 and TRBJ2-5, is SAVISQKPSRDICQRGTSLTIQCQVDSQVTMMFWYRQQPGQSLTLIATANQGSEATYESGFVIDKFPISRPNLTFSTLTVSNMSPEDSSIYLCSVEDGRGREETQYFGPGTRLLVL.

The rearrangement uses TRBV6-1 and TRBJ1-5, with D tentatively TRBD1 (6 bases). The CDR3 sequence is 14 residues long. V lost 11 bases, J lost 4 bases, and 18 bases lay in between. CDR1 MNHNS and CDR2 SASEGT come from the germline V gene. The CDR3 protein is CAGGGGGNNQPQHF. In DNA form, the CDR3 reads TGTGCCGGAGGGGGGGGAGGAAATAATCAGCCCCAGCATTTT.

The chain couples TRBV29-1 to TRBJ2-5; TRBD2 is a possible D gene (6 bases). The CDR3 has 13 residues. V lost 4 bases and J lost 5, with 14 bases in between. Germline-derived CDR1 and CDR2 are SQVTM and ANQGSEA. The CDR3 region is CSVAASVGETQYF. For the CDR3, the DNA is TGCAGCGTTGCTGCTAGCGTGGGGGAGACCCAGTACTTC.

This sequence joins TRBV18 and TRBJ2-1, with TRBD1 identical over 7 bases. Per the germline V gene, CDR1 is KGHSH and CDR2 is LQKENI. J lost 6 bases, V lost 2 bases, and 10 bases had no gene match. The CDR3 loop spans 16 amino acids. The CDR3 bases are TGTGCCAGCTCACCAACTTTCGACAGGGTACGCAATGAGCAGTTCTTC. Encoded protein: CASSPTFDRVRNEQFF.

This rearrangement joins TRBV7-2 to TRBJ2-7; 14 bases align to TRBD2. Losses at the gene ends were 5 bases for V and 3 bases for J; bases not matched to a gene: 3. Germline assignment: CDR1 SGHTA and CDR2 FQGNSA. CDR3 length: 15 residues. CDR3 loop: CASSQGLAGVYEQYF. The CDR3 DNA follows: TGTGCCAGCAGCCAGGGACTAGCGGGAGTCTACGAGCAGTACTTC.

This sequence joins TRBV7-2 and TRBJ2-1, with 9 bases identical to TRBD2. Germline V CDR1 and CDR2: SGHTA, FQGNSA. J lost 10 bases, V lost 4 bases, and 11 bases had no gene match. The CDR3 loop spans 15 amino acids. The CDR3 sequence: CASSWAGGGAGEQFF. CDR3 in DNA: TGTGCCAGCAGCTGGGCCGGCGGGGGGGCAGGAGAGCAGTTCTTC.

The chain recombines TRBV30 with TRBJ2-5; a weak D match, TRBD2 (5 bases). Trimming took off 1 base at V and 1 base at J, with 10 bases between the two ends. Germline V CDR1 and CDR2: GTSNPN, SVGIG (reference sequence). This CDR3 contains 14 residues. DNA for the CDR3: TGTGCCTGGAGTGCTCGCGGGTTCCAAGAGACCCAGTACTTC. Translated: CAWSARGFQETQYF.

The chain combines TRBV29-1 with TRBJ2-7; D perhaps matches TRBD1 (5 bases). In germline, CDR1 is SQVTM, CDR2 ANQGSEA. This CDR3 spans 14 amino acids. V dropped 4 bases and J dropped 2 bases, with 15 bases sitting between them. CDR3 bases: TGCAGCGTTGGACAGCATAAATTAACCTACGAGCAGTACTTC. Its protein is CSVGQHKLTYEQYF.

Of note for this clone: One end of the junction is discordant with germline, which a read error may explain. V is TRBV29-1 and J is TRBJ2-1; 7 nucleotides agree with TRBD2. Germline assignment: CDR1 SQVTM and CDR2 ANQGSEA. This CDR3 contains 15 residues. The CDR3, as DNA: TGCAGCTTTGACCCAGGCGGGAGTAAACCAACTGAGCAGTTCTTC. Translating gives CSFDPGGSKPTEQFF.

Turning to this clone: Other DNA sequences in this specimen translate into the identical CDR3. The chain joins TRBV9 to TRBJ1-1; 7 bases align to TRBD1. The CDR3 is 13 amino acids. The V segment lost 3 bases and the J segment 3 bases; nucleotides outside the gene matches: 2. Germline V CDR1 and CDR2: SGDLS, YYNGEE. This chain's CDR3 is CASSATGYTEAFF. CDR3 DNA sequence: TGTGCCAGCAGCGCGACAGGGTACACTGAAGCTTTCTTT. The variable domain in full, with the rest retrieved from reference TRBV9 and TRBJ1-1, is DSGVTQTPKHLITATGQRVTLRCSPRSGDLSVYWYQQSLDQGLQFLIQYYNGEERAKGNILERFSAQQFPDLHSELNLSSLELGDSALYFCASSATGYTEAFFGQGTRLTVV.

V gene TRBV30 combines with J gene TRBJ1-6, with 10 bases identical to TRBD1. Germline assignment: CDR1 GTSNPN and CDR2 SVGIG (reference sequence). This CDR3 comprises 16 residues. The V and J ends lost 2 bases and 5 bases, in that order; junction bases with no gene match: 6. CDR3 in amino acids: CAWSFWTGGDNSPLHF. CDR3 nucleotides: TGTGCCTGGAGTTTCTGGACAGGGGGAGATAATTCACCCCTCCACTTT. The whole variable domain, remainder taken from reference TRBV30 and TRBJ1-6, is SQTIHQWPATLVQPVGSPLSLECTVEGTSNPNLYWYRQAAGRGLQLLFYSVGIGQISSEVPQNLSASRPQDRQFILSSKKLLLSDSGFYLCAWSFWTGGDNSPLHFGNGTRLTVT.

CDR3: CASSYRGQGSGYTF. The CDR3 region has the DNA TGTGCCAGCAGTTACAGGGGACAGGGCTCTGGCTACACCTTC. The genes are TRBV6-6 and TRBJ1-2; 9 bases align to TRBD1. CDR3 size: 14 residues. V gave up 2 bases and J gave up 7 bases; unmatched junction bases: 5. Looked up from germline, CDR1 is MNHNY and CDR2 is SVGAGI (reference sequence).

With respect to this clone: A junction boundary mismatches the germline segment, possibly from a read error. The rearrangement uses TRBV29-1 and TRBJ2-2; D is uncertain. Germline assignment: CDR1 SQVTM and CDR2 ANQGSEA. This CDR3 is 13 amino acids long. The CDR3 DNA is TGCAGCGTTACCACTATGAACGCCGGGGAGCTGTTTTTT. Its translation is CSVTTMNAGELFF.